This is a list of T cell receptor beta chains from one sample in a study of blood T cell repertoires in COVID-19. Sequencing used immunoSEQ multiplex PCR; TCRdb keeps in-frame clones, though not all of them. The data contain about 180,000 clones, about 81% of them singletons. Sequencing was carried out using peripheral blood. Every receptor here comes from an elderly woman with COVID-19, enrolled during active disease. The CDR3 runs from the conserved cysteine through the conserved F or W. Fields, in order: V gene, clone size, D gene, J gene, CDR3 protein, CDR3 DNA. A D gene is named only where the DNA matches it firmly. The listing skips clone size in some rows; elsewhere it reads once, few, many or a size class.

TRBV6-6,NA,NA,TRBJ2-2,CASSPAGGELFF,TGTGCCAGCTCCCCTGCGGGCGGGGAGCTGTTTTTT
TRBV2,NA,NA,TRBJ1-1,CASSDWTEAFF,TGTGCCAGCAGCGACTGGACTGAAGCTTTCTTT
TRBV19,NA,TRBD1,TRBJ2-7,CASSLRGGFYEQYF,TGTGCCAGTAGTCTACGAGGGGGCTTTTACGAGCAGTACTTC
TRBV5-1,NA,TRBD1,TRBJ2-7,CASSFSTRDSSSSYEQYF,TGCGCCAGCAGCTTCTCAACCCGGGACAGTTCGAGCTCCTACGAGCAGTACTTC
TRBV7-2,NA,TRBD1,TRBJ1-1,CASSGGTGGYTEAFF,TGTGCCAGCAGCGGCGGGACAGGGGGCTACACTGAAGCTTTCTTT
TRBV4-1,NA,TRBD1,TRBJ1-5,CASSGTGSNQPQHF,TGCGCCAGCAGCGGGACAGGGAGCAATCAGCCCCAGCATTTT
TRBV28,NA,TRBD1,TRBJ2-5,CASSLNPYYDREETQYF,TGTGCCAGCAGCCTAAACCCTTATTATGACAGGGAAGAGACCCAGTACTTC
TRBV2,few,NA,TRBJ1-2,CASSEAQNYGYTF,TGTGCCAGCAGTGAAGCCCAGAACTATGGCTACACCTTC
TRBV3-1/TRBV3-2,NA,NA,TRBJ1-2,CASSQGRGGWYGYTF,TGTGCCAGCAGCCAGGGTAGGGGGGGCTGGTATGGCTACACCTTC
TRBV7-2,NA,TRBD2,TRBJ2-7,CASIGTSGSYEQYF,TGTGCCAGCATCGGGACTAGCGGCTCCTACGAGCAGTACTTC
TRBV12-5,NA,TRBD1,TRBJ1-1,CAGGQGCTEAFF,TGTGCTGGTGGACAGGGGTGCACTGAAGCTTTCTTT
TRBV27,NA,NA,TRBJ1-1,CASSLEGNTEAFF,TGTGCCAGCAGTTTAGAGGGTAACACTGAAGCTTTCTTT
TRBV6-6,NA,NA,TRBJ2-7,CASSQSWGVLSYEQYF,TGTGCCAGCAGTCAGTCTTGGGGGGTCCTCTCCTACGAGCAGTACTTC
TRBV4-1,few,TRBD1,TRBJ1-1,CASSPGQGTEAFF,TGCGCCAGCAGCCCGGGACAGGGGACTGAAGCTTTCTTT
TRBV5-4,NA,NA,TRBJ1-1,CASSLQLQNTEAFF,TGTGCCAGCAGCTTGCAACTCCAGAACACTGAAGCTTTCTTT
TRBV5-1,NA,TRBD2,TRBJ2-7,CASSLRGGPYEQYF,TGCGCCAGCAGCTTGCGCGGGGGACCCTACGAGCAGTACTTC
TRBV11-3,NA,NA,TRBJ2-7,CASSLDPDSLNF,TGTGCCAGCAGCTTAGATCCGGACAGCCTCAACTTC
TRBV18,NA,TRBD2,TRBJ2-1,CASSPTSGKDEQFF,TGTGCCAGCTCACCGACTAGCGGGAAGGATGAGCAGTTCTTC
TRBV7-8,NA,NA,TRBJ2-1,CASSLDGGQFF,TGTGCCAGCAGCTTAGATGGCGGGCAGTTCTTC
TRBV19,NA,TRBD2,TRBJ2-5,CASSIRTSGIQETQYF,TGTGCCAGTAGTATCAGGACTAGCGGGATCCAAGAGACCCAGTACTTC
TRBV6-5,NA,TRBD1,TRBJ2-7,CASSQIPGQGGRKYF,TGTGCCAGCAGCCAAATACCGGGACAGGGGGGACGAAAGTACTTC
TRBV10-3,few,TRBD2,TRBJ2-7,CAISAGTSGSYEQYF,TGTGCCATCAGTGCCGGGACTAGCGGCTCCTACGAGCAGTACTTC
TRBV3-1/TRBV3-2,NA,NA,TRBJ2-1,CASSHLAHNEQFF,TGTGCCAGCAGCCACCTAGCCCACAATGAGCAGTTCTTC
TRBV19,NA,NA,TRBJ2-7,CASSPGPAYEQYF,TGTGCCAGTAGCCCAGGGCCAGCCTACGAGCAGTACTTC
TRBV30,NA,TRBD1,TRBJ1-6,CAWSGQGPSPLHF,TGTGCCTGGAGTGGACAGGGTCCTTCACCCCTCCACTTT
TRBV7-6,once,TRBD2,TRBJ2-7,CASSLGAGGPRDYEQYF,TGTGCCAGCAGCTTAGGCGCGGGAGGGCCCCGTGACTACGAGCAGTACTTC
TRBV7-9,NA,TRBD2,TRBJ2-1,CASSFPTSGEQFF,TGTGCCAGCAGCTTCCCCACTAGCGGCGAGCAGTTCTTC
TRBV19,NA,TRBD1,TRBJ2-1,CASSISDRGVSAYNEQFF,TGTGCCAGTAGTATCTCGGACAGGGGAGTTAGTGCCTACAATGAGCAGTTCTTC
TRBV7-8,NA,TRBD2,TRBJ2-7,CASSARLAGDYEQYF,TGTGCCAGCAGCGCGCGACTAGCGGGAGACTACGAGCAGTACTTC
TRBV7-9,NA,TRBD2,TRBJ2-1,CASSAPTSGSYNEQFF,TGTGCCAGCAGCGCCCCGACTAGCGGGAGCTACAATGAGCAGTTCTTC
TRBV3-1/TRBV3-2,NA,NA,TRBJ2-1,CASSQYSHNEQFF,TGTGCCAGCAGCCAATACTCCCACAATGAGCAGTTCTTC
TRBV28,NA,TRBD1,TRBJ2-7,CASGQGAYEQYF,TGTGCCAGTGGACAGGGGGCCTACGAGCAGTACTTC
TRBV7-2,NA,NA,TRBJ2-1,CASSTRAGTPVRAYNEQFF,TGTGCCAGCAGCACCCGGGCGGGGACTCCCGTAAGGGCCTACAATGAGCAGTTCTTC
TRBV25-1,NA,NA,TRBJ1-2,CASSEGGYYGYTF,TGTGCCAGCAGTGAGGGGGGTTACTATGGCTACACCTTC
TRBV2,NA,NA,TRBJ2-3,CASSGRHTDTQYF,TGTGCCAGCAGTGGCAGGCACACAGATACGCAGTATTTT
TRBV5-1,NA,NA,TRBJ2-6,CASSLGGTTISGANVLTF,TGCGCCAGCAGCTTGGGGGGGACAACAATCTCTGGGGCCAACGTCCTGACTTTC
TRBV6-5,NA,NA,TRBJ1-3,CASSPGGNTIYF,TGTGCCAGCAGTCCAGGGGGAAACACCATATATTTT
TRBV4-1,NA,NA,TRBJ2-1,CASSQEWGLRYNEQFF,TGCGCCAGCAGCCAAGAGTGGGGCTTGCGGTACAATGAGCAGTTCTTC
TRBV5-1,few,TRBD1,TRBJ1-6,CASSQGGGDSPLHF,TGCGCCAGCAGCCAAGGGGGCGGGGATTCACCCCTCCACTTT
TRBV11-2,NA,NA,TRBJ2-7,CASSRTRSGEQYF,TGTGCCAGCAGCCGGACTCGGTCGGGGGAGCAGTACTTC
TRBV5-4,NA,NA,TRBJ2-1,CASSLFPSEQFF,TGTGCCAGCAGCTTGTTTCCCAGTGAGCAGTTCTTC
TRBV2,NA,NA,TRBJ2-1,CASSEWGTPSPYNEQFF,TGTGCCAGCAGTGAATGGGGGACTCCTTCTCCCTACAATGAGCAGTTCTTC
TRBV7-2,NA,TRBD1,TRBJ2-1,CASSLARYQGAYNEQFF,TGTGCCAGCAGCTTAGCTCGGTACCAGGGGGCCTACAATGAGCAGTTCTTC